This is a list of T cell receptor beta chains from one sample in a study of OX40 agonist ivuxolimab in advanced cancers. Some clones are missing from TCRdb's copy, which holds only in-frame ones; the method was immunoSEQ multiplex PCR. The sample has about 58,000 clones; about 82% are singletons. This sample comprised CD4+ or CD8+ T cells sorted from blood, obtained in a trial of the OX40 agonist ivuxolimab. The receptors stem from an adult with an advanced solid tumor such as melanoma, head and neck, liver or kidney cancer. Each CDR3 is given with its conserved first and last residue. Fields, in order: clone size, J gene, V gene, D gene, CDR3 DNA, CDR3 protein. D genes are given only for firm matches. Clone size is not always given. Where it is, it says once, few, many or a class for expanded clones.

clone size: once
J gene: TRBJ2-7
V gene: TRBV27
D gene: TRBD2
CDR3 DNA: TGTGCCAGCAGTTTATCGGGGAGCGGGGGACCTTACGAGCAGTACTTC
CDR3 protein: CASSLSGSGGPYEQYF

clone size: once
J gene: TRBJ2-7
V gene: TRBV18
D gene: TRBD1
CDR3 DNA: TGTGCCAGCTCACCGACAGGGGGCTACGAGCAGTACTTC
CDR3 protein: CASSPTGGYEQYF

clone size: once
J gene: TRBJ2-3
V gene: TRBV4-2
D gene: TRBD2
CDR3 DNA: TGTGCCAGCAGCCCCCCCGGGGGGGGTCGGACAGATACGCAGTATTTT
CDR3 protein: CASSPPGGGRTDTQYF

clone size: NA
J gene: TRBJ1-1
V gene: TRBV5-1
D gene: NA
CDR3 DNA: TGCGCCAGCAGCTTGGCTGGTTCCCCCGTTAATACTGAAGCTTTCTTT
CDR3 protein: CASSLAGSPVNTEAFF

clone size: NA
J gene: TRBJ2-1
V gene: TRBV6-5
D gene: TRBD1
CDR3 DNA: TGTGCCAGCAGGGACAGGTCAAATGAGCAGTTCTTC
CDR3 protein: CASRDRSNEQFF

clone size: NA
J gene: TRBJ1-2
V gene: TRBV5-1
D gene: NA
CDR3 DNA: TGCGCCAGCAGCCTCAATTGGTTTCAGGATGGCTACACCTTC
CDR3 protein: CASSLNWFQDGYTF

clone size: NA
J gene: TRBJ2-7
V gene: TRBV5-1
D gene: TRBD1
CDR3 DNA: TGCGCCAGCAGCTTGGGTCCCGGGACAGGGATCAACGAGCAGTACTTC
CDR3 protein: CASSLGPGTGINEQYF

clone size: NA
J gene: TRBJ2-1
V gene: TRBV7-9
D gene: TRBD2
CDR3 DNA: TGTGCCAGCAGCACCCGGGACTATTCCTACAATGAGCAGTTCTTC
CDR3 protein: CASSTRDYSYNEQFF

clone size: NA
J gene: TRBJ2-2
V gene: TRBV6-5
D gene: NA
CDR3 DNA: TGTGCCAGCAGTTACTCCGGACGGGCGGACACCGGGGAGCTGTTTTTT
CDR3 protein: CASSYSGRADTGELFF

clone size: NA
J gene: TRBJ2-5
V gene: TRBV5-1
D gene: NA
CDR3 DNA: TGCGCCAGCAGCTTTGGGATTGCGAGGGAAGAGACCCAGTACTTC
CDR3 protein: CASSFGIAREETQYF

clone size: NA
J gene: TRBJ2-3
V gene: TRBV7-9
D gene: NA
CDR3 DNA: TGTGCCAGCAGCTTAGTTGGGGTGGGGACAGATACGCAGTATTTT
CDR3 protein: CASSLVGVGTDTQYF

clone size: NA
J gene: TRBJ2-2
V gene: TRBV27
D gene: NA
CDR3 DNA: TGTGCCAGCGGAGGACTGCCCGGGGAGCTGTTTTTT
CDR3 protein: CASGGLPGELFF

clone size: NA
J gene: TRBJ1-1
V gene: TRBV19
D gene: TRBD1
CDR3 DNA: TGTGCCAGTACCCTATACAGGGGTACCATGAACACTGAAGCTTTCTTT
CDR3 protein: CASTLYRGTMNTEAFF

clone size: NA
J gene: TRBJ1-3
V gene: TRBV5-1
D gene: NA
CDR3 DNA: TGCGCCAGCAGCTTGGCGGACGGAAGGGGAAACACCATATATTTT
CDR3 protein: CASSLADGRGNTIYF

clone size: NA
J gene: TRBJ2-5
V gene: TRBV7-9
D gene: NA
CDR3 DNA: TGTGCCAGCAGCCGCGACGGGGGACTCCTCCAAGAGACCCAGTACTTC
CDR3 protein: CASSRDGGLLQETQYF

clone size: NA
J gene: TRBJ1-2
V gene: TRBV5-1
D gene: NA
CDR3 DNA: TGCGCCAGCAGCTTCGGACAAAACTCTAACTATGGCTACACCTTC
CDR3 protein: CASSFGQNSNYGYTF